This TCR beta chain is drawn from a study of T cell responses to AZD1222 COVID-19 vaccine. CDR1 is MNHEY, CDR2 SVGAGI, per germline. The CDR3 has 15 residues. The V end was cut by 3 bases, the J end by 5 bases, with 16 bases between. A remark on this clone: What it recognizes is unknown.

Whole-study results and caveats: Donors in the cohort were predominantly white British and more often female, and clonal diversity was possibly underestimated. Nearly half of unique spike-specific TCRs reportedly avoided B.1.351 and B.1.1.7 mutated regions.

This table comes from immunoSEQ multiplex PCR, and its TCRdb copy is limited to in-frame clones, with some not included. The data show about 140,000 clones, 92% seen once. Sample: peripheral blood, taken on day 0 of AZD1222 vaccination. This receptor was obtained from an adult in good health. The genes are TRBV6-5 and TRBJ1-1; D might be TRBD1 (5 bases). DNA for the CDR3: TGTGCCAGCAGTTATGCCCGGGGGATTGGAACTGAAGCTTTCTTT. This gives the protein CASSYARGIGTEAFF.